The entry below describes one T cell receptor (beta chain). The antigen remains unidentified. The sample belongs to a study of T cell responses to AZD1222 COVID-19 vaccine. Study findings and constraints: Donor demographics were predominantly white British with a female majority; clonal diversity may be underestimated.

Measured with immunoSEQ multiplex PCR; TCRdb has only the in-frame clones, and not every one. The sample shows some 150,000 clones, more than 85% of them seen only once. Source: peripheral blood, taken on day 0 of AZD1222 vaccination. The TCR was taken from an adult in good health.

CDR3 sequence: CASSSTGKDYGYTF. CDR3 coding DNA: TGCGCCAGCAGCTCGACAGGGAAAGACTATGGCTACACCTTC. This rearrangement joins TRBV5-1 to TRBJ1-2, with 7 positions matching TRBD1. The CDR3 covers 14 residues. With 3 bases clipped from V and 3 bases from J, the junction kept 5 bases outside the gene matches. The germline V gene encodes CDR1 SGHRS and CDR2 YFSETQ.